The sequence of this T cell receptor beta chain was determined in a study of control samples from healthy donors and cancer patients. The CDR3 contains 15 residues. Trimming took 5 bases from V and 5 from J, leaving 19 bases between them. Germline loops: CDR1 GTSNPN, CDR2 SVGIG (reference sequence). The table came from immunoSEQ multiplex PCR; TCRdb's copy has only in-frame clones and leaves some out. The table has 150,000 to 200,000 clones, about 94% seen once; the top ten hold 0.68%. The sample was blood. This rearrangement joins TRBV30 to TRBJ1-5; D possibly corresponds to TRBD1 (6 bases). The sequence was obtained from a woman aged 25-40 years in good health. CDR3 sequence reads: CAWDRGAAGDQPQHF. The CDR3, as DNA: TGTGCCTGGGACCGTGGCGCGGCAGGGGATCAGCCCCAGCATTTT.